The T cell receptor (beta chain) described here comes from a study of immune reconstitution after stem cell transplant in scleroderma. TCRdb itself ran the RT-PCR reads through MiXCR, one entry per CDR3 protein. The sample contains around 2,600 distinct CDR3 sequences, 3.6% of which appear only once. This CDR3 has 13 amino acids. Germline CDR1 and CDR2: DFQATT and SNEGSKA (reference sequence). The germline V and J ends were trimmed by 6 bases and 3 bases, with 15 bases remaining between them. In its sample, this clonotype is medium-sized. This specimen was taken before or after autologous hematopoietic stem cell transplantation (not recorded which). The J gene is TRBJ2-7, the V gene TRBV20-1, with D tentatively TRBD2 (6 bases). The TCR sequence derives from a human donor with systemic sclerosis. The CDR3 sequence: CSALGGNGYEQYF. As DNA, the CDR3 is TGCAGTGCCCTCGGGGGAAACGGCTACGAGCAGTACTTC.